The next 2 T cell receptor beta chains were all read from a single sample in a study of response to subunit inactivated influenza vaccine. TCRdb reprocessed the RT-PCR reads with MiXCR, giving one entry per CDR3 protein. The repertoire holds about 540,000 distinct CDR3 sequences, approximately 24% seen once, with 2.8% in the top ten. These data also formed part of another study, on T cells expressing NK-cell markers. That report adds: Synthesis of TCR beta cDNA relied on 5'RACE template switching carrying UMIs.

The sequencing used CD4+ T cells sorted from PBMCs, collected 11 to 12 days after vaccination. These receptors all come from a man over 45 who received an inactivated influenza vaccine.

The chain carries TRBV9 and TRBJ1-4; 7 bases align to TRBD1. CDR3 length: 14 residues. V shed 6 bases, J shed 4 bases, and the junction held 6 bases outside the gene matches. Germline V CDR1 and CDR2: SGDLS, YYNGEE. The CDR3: CASTAGTVNEKLFF. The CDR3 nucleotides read TGTGCCAGCACAGCCGGGACAGTTAATGAAAAACTGTTTTTT.

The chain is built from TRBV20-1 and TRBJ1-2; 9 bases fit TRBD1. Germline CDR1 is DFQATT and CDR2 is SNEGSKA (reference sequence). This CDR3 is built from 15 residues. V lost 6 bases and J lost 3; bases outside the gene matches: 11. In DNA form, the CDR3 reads TGCAGTGCGTCTGATTTCGGGACAGGGTACTATGGCTACACCTTC. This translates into CSASDFGTGYYGYTF.